A selection of T cell receptor beta chains follows, all from one sample in a study of molecular identifiers for immune sequencing clone quantification. TCRdb analysed the PCR reads with MiXCR anew, one entry per CDR3 protein. The sample shows 400,000 to 600,000 distinct CDR3 sequences, 20% to 25% of them seen only once. The specimen sequenced was naive CD8+ T cells from blood, with Jurkat cell RNA spiked in. These receptors all stem from a human donor in good health. Some libraries in this study had Jurkat cell RNA spiked in. CDR3s include the opening cysteine and the closing phenylalanine or tryptophan. The listing skips clone size in some rows; elsewhere it reads once, few, many or a size class.

TRBV4-3 few CASSQGRVNTEAFF
TRBV30 - CAWTDRPNTEAFF
TRBV5-6 few CASSLTGLSGQPQHF
TRBV27 few CASSAPGLAGGPQETQYF
TRBV25-1 few CASSVGGRETQYF
TRBV20-1 - CSARLYGLTDTQYF
TRBV7-9 - CASSLVGRGAGVPPDTQYF
TRBV2 many CASSENYGTTVGDTQYF
TRBV4-1 - CASSQEPSGTSGSREQYF
TRBV5-1 - CASSRDGDSGNTIYF
TRBV19 many CASTQRDRSNQPQHF
TRBV12-3/TRBV12-4 many CASSWGRGQPQHF
TRBV29-1 - CSVEDTGGGGEQYF
TRBV6-5 few CASSPDRVDEQYF
TRBV18 many CASSPRDSPYEQYF
TRBV3-1 many CASSQGHTGELFF
TRBV11-2 - CASGISGSLSHEQYF
TRBV20-1 - CSARDLGLGSEQYF
TRBV6-5 few CASRWLAGGYEQFF
TRBV6-2/TRBV6-3 few CASSYSAGLQPQHF
TRBV12-3/TRBV12-4 - CASSAGTSGGVQETQYF
TRBV30 - CAWSRTVWPYEQYF
TRBV19 - CASSGRSDPETQYF
TRBV19 few CASSIRLAGRYEQYF
TRBV7-9 - CASSAPGTEYEQYF
TRBV4-2 few CASSQIGQTGDTGELFF
TRBV12-3/TRBV12-4 many CASSLSGDASEAFF
TRBV7-2 many CASSLVPLGGAPADTQYF
TRBV4-3 few CASSQDSVRGGQPQHF
TRBV20-1 - CSASGAWVGDTEAFF
TRBV7-9 many CASSYGQARWTEAFF
TRBV20-1 many CSAPGGGQTYEQYF
TRBV4-3 many CASSQARQERTEAFF
TRBV10-3 - CAIRDSSYNEQFF
TRBV30 - CAWSGTGDTQCF
TRBV11-2 many CASSSPSGGDTQYF
TRBV6-1 - CASSEARLRAVSSGANVLTF
TRBV11-2 - CASSPSWGLAGNNEQFF
TRBV30 - CAWSFGTGMVETQYF
TRBV6-5 - CASSYLGTGLARTGANVLTF
TRBV14 - CASSQVALEQYF
TRBV6-6 - CASSSFEGSQPQHF
TRBV6-5 few CASSYSEDNEQFF
TRBV20-1 - CSAREPGQTSAYEQYF
TRBV30 many CAWSVMMNTGELFF
TRBV27 few CASSFGGLSYNSPLHF
TRBV19 - CASSIGLGLGGNQPQHF
TRBV6-2/TRBV6-3 - CASSYSAAGGPLDTQYF
TRBV25-1 many CASSDWGGEETQYF
TRBV4-3 many CASSQDLGRANIQYF
TRBV4-3 - CASSQDLSYGQYF